This TCR beta chain was documented in a study of T cell repertoires in cytomegalovirus infection. Turning to the study itself: The public TCR beta signatures pointed to both CMV infection and matching HLA type.

TCRdb recomputed calls from the reads with MiXCR, one row per CDR3 protein. The table includes a few hundred thousand distinct CDR3 sequences, around 18% detected once. The V end lost 5 bases, the J end lost 5 bases, and 9 bases lay between the germline ends. Germline CDR1 is SGHTA and CDR2 is FQGNSA. The CDR3 length is 12 residues. The chain links TRBV7-2 to TRBJ2-5; D is unclear. Sequenced input: PBMCs. The receptor was derived from a human donor in good health (CMV status not recorded). Some clones in this sample may be carry-over from other donors' samples. CDR3 amino acids: CASSESYETQYF. CDR3 DNA sequence: TGTGCCAGCAGCGAAAGTTATGAGACCCAGTACTTC.